The clone carrying this T cell receptor (beta chain) was detected only a few times. The repertoire was sequenced with immunoSEQ multiplex PCR; TCRdb's copy has only in-frame clones and lacks some. The profile shows around 320,000 clones, roughly 88% of them singletons. The sample belongs to a study of blood T cell repertoires in COVID-19. Study information: T cells, B-cell-depleted T cells, or PBMCs provided the cDNA or gDNA that served as material.

Trimming removed 6 bases from V and 4 bases from J; junction bases left unmatched: 3. CDR3 size: 14 residues. CDR1 is MNHEY and CDR2 is SVGAGI in the germline V gene. Sequencing was carried out using peripheral blood. The chain carries TRBV6-5 and TRBJ1-5, with 10 bases identical to TRBD1. The TCR was taken from a woman younger than 45 who had recovered from COVID-19. The CDR3 sequence is CASRRDRGNQPQHF. The CDR3, as DNA: TGTGCCAGCAGGAGGGACAGGGGAAATCAGCCCCAGCATTTT.